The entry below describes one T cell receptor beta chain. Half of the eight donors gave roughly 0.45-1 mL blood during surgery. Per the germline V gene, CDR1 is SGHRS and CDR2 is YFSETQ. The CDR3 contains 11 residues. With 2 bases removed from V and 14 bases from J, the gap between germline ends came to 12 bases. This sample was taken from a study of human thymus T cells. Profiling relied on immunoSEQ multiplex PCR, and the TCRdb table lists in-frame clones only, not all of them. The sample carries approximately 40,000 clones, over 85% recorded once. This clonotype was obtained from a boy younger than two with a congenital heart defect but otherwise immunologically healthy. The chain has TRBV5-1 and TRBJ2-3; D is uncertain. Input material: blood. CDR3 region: CASSFNDRLYF. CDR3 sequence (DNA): TGCGCCAGCAGCTTCAACGACCGGCTGTATTTT.